The sequence of this T cell receptor (beta chain) was determined in a study of blood T cell repertoires in COVID-19. Study details: Italy, Spain and the United States were the sources of the convalescent and acute COVID-19 samples. Nucleic acid was either cDNA or gDNA, and it came from T cells, B-cell-depleted T cells, or PBMCs.

Germline loops: CDR1 MNHEY, CDR2 SMNVEV (reference sequence). V was trimmed by 8 bases and J by 0 bases, leaving 17 bases between them. CDR3 size: 15 residues. In this sample, this clone turned up once. Profiling relied on immunoSEQ multiplex PCR, and the TCRdb table lists in-frame clones only, not all of them. The table lists about 110,000 clones, roughly 84% of them singletons. The chain joins TRBV27 to TRBJ2-7; D possibly corresponds to TRBD2 (7 bases). The TCR comes from a man aged 40-49 years with acute or convalescent COVID-19. Sequenced: peripheral blood. As DNA, the CDR3 is TGTGCCAGCGCAGGCCGGGGGGCAGGCTCCTACGAGCAGTACTTC. This encodes CASAGRGAGSYEQYF.